This T cell receptor (beta chain) was obtained from a study of identical twins. At least ten counts were recorded for this clonotype. Antigen specificity is unknown. V was cut by 4 bases and J by 0 bases, with 14 bases left in between. The germline CDR1 and CDR2 sequences are SGHRS and YFSETQ. CDR3 size: 16 residues. Notes on the study in general: The study found excess low generation probability among twin-shared out-of-frame alpha sequences. Model-predicted out-of-frame TCR alpha sharing fell below observed values in monozygotic twins. Cord blood's abundant beta clonotypes had fewer insertions, unlike memory repertoires.

TCRdb reprocessed the 5' RACE reads with MiXCR, giving one entry per CDR3 protein. The table lists more than 200,000 distinct CDR3 sequences, around 10% of them singletons. This chain links TRBV5-1 with TRBJ1-3; D perhaps matches TRBD1 (6 bases). This sequence was found in a woman between 18 and 29 years old in good health. The sample comprised memory (CD45RO+) T cells sorted from blood. This CDR3 is CASSNRDTSSGNTIYF. The DNA of the CDR3 is TGCGCCAGCAGCAACCGGGACACGAGCTCTGGAAACACCATATATTTT.